Here is one T cell receptor beta chain with its context. Its specificity is unknown. This specimen belongs to a study of T cell responses to AZD1222 COVID-19 vaccine. Germline trimming cut 6 bases from V and 0 bases from J; bases unmatched to any gene: 8. The CDR3 has 16 amino acids. CDR1 is SGHAT, CDR2 FQNNGV, per germline. Repertoires were generated with immunoSEQ multiplex PCR, while TCRdb's copy carries only in-frame clones and drops some. The sample yields 50,000 to 70,000 clones, roughly nine tenths seen once. Study-wide points: Compared with day 0, the breadth and depth of the Spike-specific TCR repertoire rose significantly after two doses of AZD1222. Regions 160-218 and 743-854 dominated among vaccine-associated CD4 TCRs spanning spike.

The sequencing here drew on peripheral blood, taken 28 days after the second AZD1222 dose. The chain uses TRBV11-2 and TRBJ1-3; TRBD1 aligns across 7 bases. The TCR comes from an adult who received the AZD1222 COVID-19 vaccine. CDR3 residues: CASSRRDSNSGNTIYF. The CDR3 DNA sequence: TGTGCCAGCAGTCGCCGGGACAGCAACTCTGGAAACACCATATATTTT.